There are many counts of the clone carrying this T cell receptor beta chain. Its antigen is as yet unknown. The V end lost 2 bases, the J end lost 7 bases, and 8 bases lay between the germline ends. This CDR3 region has 13 residues. The V gene's germline CDR1 is SGHTA and CDR2 FQGNSA. The data belong to a study of cytomegalovirus exposure and HLA in healthy donors. As for the study in general: Across 350 to 500 genotyped donors, 81% landed in the Caucasian-associated ancestry cluster.

General study results and limits: High sensitivity and specificity were reportedly achieved when the classifier diagnosed cytomegalovirus status. Within the data, a cluster of highly shared sequence variants was likely a sequencing artifact. Being indistinguishable, some V segments were excluded, TRBV6-2 and TRBV6-3 among them.

PCR used 60 Vbeta primers and 13 Jbeta primers. This table comes from immunoSEQ multiplex PCR, and its TCRdb copy is limited to in-frame clones, with some not included. The table has approximately 150,000 clones, 75% seen once. The receptor's source is a male donor in good health and CMV-seronegative. The chain joins TRBV7-2 to TRBJ1-4; a weak D match, TRBD1 (6 bases). Sequences were obtained from PBMCs. CDR3 coding DNA: TGTGCCAGCAGCTTACAGGACAGTGAAAAACTGTTTTTT. Protein product: CASSLQDSEKLFF.